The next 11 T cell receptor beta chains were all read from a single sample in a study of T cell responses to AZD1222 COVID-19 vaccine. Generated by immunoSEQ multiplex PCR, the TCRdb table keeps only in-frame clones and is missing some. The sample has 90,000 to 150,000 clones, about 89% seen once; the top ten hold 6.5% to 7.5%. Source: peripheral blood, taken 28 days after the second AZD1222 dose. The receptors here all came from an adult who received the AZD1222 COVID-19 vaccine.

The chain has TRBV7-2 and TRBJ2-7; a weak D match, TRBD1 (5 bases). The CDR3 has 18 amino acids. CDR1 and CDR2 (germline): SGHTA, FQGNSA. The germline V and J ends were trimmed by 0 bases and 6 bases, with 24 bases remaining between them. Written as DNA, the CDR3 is TGTGCCAGCAGCTTAGCGTATGCAACGCAGGGTTATGGGGCCGAGCAGTACTTC. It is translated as CASSLAYATQGYGAEQYF.

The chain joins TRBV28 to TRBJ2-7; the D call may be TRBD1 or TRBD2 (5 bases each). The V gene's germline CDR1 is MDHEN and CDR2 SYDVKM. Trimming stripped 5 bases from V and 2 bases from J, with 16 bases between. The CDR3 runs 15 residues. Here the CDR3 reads CASSPGTVGTYEQYF. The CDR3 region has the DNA TGTGCCAGCAGTCCGGGGACGGTGGGGACCTACGAGCAGTACTTC.

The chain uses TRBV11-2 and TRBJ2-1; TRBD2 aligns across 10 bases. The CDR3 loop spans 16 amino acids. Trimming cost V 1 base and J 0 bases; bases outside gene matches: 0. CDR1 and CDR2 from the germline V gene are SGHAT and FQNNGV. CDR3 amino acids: CASSLASGGSYNEQFF. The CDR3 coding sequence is TGTGCCAGCAGCTTAGCTAGCGGGGGCTCCTACAATGAGCAGTTCTTC.

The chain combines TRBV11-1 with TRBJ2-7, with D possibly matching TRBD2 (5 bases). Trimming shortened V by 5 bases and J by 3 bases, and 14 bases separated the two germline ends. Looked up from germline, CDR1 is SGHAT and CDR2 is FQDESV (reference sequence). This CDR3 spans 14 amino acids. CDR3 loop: CASSPGRGSYEQYF. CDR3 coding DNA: TGTGCCAGCAGCCCCGGACGAGGGAGCTACGAGCAGTACTTC.

This CDR3 is CASSPAGGSYNEQFF. CDR3 nucleotide sequence: TGTGCCAGTTCTCCGGCGGGAGGGTCTTACAATGAGCAGTTCTTC. The chain has TRBV19 and TRBJ2-1; 9 positions match TRBD2. Germline V gives CDR1 LNHDA, CDR2 SQIVND (reference sequence). V trimming: 8 bases; J trimming: 4 bases; junction bases outside the gene matches: 9. The CDR3 consists of 15 residues.

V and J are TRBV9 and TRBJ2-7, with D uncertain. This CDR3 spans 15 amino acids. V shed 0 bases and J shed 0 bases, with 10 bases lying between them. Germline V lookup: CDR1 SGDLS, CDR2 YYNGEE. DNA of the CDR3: TGTGCCAGCAGCGTAGGGGTCAAGTTCTCCTACGAGCAGTACTTC. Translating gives CASSVGVKFSYEQYF.

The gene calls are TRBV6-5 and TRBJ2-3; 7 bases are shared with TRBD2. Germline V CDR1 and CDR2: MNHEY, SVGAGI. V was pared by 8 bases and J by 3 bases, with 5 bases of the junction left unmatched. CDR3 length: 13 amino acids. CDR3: CASGAGPTDTQYF. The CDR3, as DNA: TGTGCCAGCGGAGCGGGGCCAACAGATACGCAGTATTTT.

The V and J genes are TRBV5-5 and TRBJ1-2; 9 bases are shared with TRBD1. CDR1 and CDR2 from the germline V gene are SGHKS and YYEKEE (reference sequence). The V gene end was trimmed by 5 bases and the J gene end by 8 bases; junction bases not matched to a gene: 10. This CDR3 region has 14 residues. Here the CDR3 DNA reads TGTGCCAGCAGATCCGGACAGGGGCTGGAAGGCTACACCTTC. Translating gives CASRSGQGLEGYTF.

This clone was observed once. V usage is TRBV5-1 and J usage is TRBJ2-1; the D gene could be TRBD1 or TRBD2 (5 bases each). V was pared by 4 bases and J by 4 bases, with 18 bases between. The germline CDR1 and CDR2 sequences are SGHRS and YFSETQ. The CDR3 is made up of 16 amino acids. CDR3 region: CASSLNWDPLYNEQFF. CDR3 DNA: TGCGCCAGCAGCCTAAACTGGGACCCTTTATACAATGAGCAGTTCTTC.

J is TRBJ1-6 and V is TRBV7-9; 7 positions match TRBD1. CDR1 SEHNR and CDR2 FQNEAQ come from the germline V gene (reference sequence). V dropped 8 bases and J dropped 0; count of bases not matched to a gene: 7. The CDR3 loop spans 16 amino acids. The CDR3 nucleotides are TGTGCCAGCGGAACCAGGGGGAGCTCCTATAATTCACCCCTCCACTTT. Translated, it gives CASGTRGSSYNSPLHF.

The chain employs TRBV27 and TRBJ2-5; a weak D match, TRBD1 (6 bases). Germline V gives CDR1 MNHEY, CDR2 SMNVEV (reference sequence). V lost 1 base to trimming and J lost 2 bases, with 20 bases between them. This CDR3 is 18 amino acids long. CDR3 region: CASSLFTVGEGTQETQYF. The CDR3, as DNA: TGTGCCAGCAGTTTATTCACAGTTGGCGAGGGGACACAAGAGACCCAGTACTTC.